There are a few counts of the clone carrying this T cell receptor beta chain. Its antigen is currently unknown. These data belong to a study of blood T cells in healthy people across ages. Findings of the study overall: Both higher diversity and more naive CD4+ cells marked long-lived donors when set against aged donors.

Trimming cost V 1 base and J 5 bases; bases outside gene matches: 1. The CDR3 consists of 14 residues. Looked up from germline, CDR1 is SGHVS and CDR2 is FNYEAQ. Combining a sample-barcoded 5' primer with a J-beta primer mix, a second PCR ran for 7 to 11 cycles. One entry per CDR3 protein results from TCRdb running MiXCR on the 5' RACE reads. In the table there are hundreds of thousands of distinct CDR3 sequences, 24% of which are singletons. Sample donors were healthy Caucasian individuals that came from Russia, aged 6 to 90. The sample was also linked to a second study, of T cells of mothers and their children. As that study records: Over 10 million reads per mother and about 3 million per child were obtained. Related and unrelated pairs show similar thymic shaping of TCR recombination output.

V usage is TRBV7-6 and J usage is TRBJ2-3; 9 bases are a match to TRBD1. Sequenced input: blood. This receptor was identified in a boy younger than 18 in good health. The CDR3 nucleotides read TGTGCCAGCAGCTTAGACAGGGGGCTAGATACGCAGTATTTT. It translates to CASSLDRGLDTQYF.